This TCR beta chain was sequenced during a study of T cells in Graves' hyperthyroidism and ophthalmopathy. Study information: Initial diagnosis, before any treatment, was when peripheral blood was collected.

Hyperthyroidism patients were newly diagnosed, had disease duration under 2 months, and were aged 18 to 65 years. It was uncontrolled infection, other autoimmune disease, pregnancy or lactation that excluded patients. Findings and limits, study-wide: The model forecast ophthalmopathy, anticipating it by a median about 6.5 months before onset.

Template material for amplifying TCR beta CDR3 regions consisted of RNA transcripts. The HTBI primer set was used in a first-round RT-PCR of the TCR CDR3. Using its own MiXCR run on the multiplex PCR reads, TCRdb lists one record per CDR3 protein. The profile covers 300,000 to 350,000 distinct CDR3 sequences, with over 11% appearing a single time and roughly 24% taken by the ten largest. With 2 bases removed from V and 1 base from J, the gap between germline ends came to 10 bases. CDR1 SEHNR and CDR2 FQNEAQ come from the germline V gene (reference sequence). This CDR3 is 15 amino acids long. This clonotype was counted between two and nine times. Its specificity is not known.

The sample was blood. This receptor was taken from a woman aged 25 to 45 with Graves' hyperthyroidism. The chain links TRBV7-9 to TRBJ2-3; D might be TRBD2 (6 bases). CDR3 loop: CASSLMWGGTDTQYF. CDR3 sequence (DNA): TGTGCCAGCAGCTTAATGTGGGGGGGCACAGATACGCAGTATTTT.